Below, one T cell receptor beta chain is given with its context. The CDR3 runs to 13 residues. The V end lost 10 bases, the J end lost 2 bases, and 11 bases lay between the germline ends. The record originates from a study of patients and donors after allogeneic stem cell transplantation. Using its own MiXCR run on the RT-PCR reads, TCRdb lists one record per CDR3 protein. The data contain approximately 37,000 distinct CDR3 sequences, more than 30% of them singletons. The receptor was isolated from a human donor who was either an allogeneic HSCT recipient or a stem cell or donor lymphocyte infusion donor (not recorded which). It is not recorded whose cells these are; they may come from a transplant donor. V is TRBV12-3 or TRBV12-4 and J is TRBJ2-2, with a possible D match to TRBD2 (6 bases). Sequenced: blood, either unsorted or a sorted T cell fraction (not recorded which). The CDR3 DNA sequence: TGTGCCATGGCGGAGGGTAACACCGGGGAGCTGTTTTTT. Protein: CAMAEGNTGELFF.